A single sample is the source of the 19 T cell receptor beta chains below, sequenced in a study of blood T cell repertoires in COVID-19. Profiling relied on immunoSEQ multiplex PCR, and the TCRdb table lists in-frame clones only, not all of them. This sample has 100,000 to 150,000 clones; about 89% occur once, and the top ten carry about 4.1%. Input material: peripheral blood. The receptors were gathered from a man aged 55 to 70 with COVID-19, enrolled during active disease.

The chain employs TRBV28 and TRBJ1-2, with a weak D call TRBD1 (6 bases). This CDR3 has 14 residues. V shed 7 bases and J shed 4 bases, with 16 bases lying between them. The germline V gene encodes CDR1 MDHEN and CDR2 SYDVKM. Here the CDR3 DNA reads TGTGCCAGCATGGACCCGACAGGTTTCTATGGCTACACCTTC. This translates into CASMDPTGFYGYTF.

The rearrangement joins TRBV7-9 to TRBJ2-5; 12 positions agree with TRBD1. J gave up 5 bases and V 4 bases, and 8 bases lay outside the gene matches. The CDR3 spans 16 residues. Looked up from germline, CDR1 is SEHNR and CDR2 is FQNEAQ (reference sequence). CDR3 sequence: CASSYPGQGAAETQYF. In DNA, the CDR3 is TGTGCCAGCAGCTACCCGGGACAGGGGGCGGCGGAGACCCAGTACTTC. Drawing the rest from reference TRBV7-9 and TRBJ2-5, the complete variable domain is DTGVSQNPRHKITKRGQNVTFRCDPISEHNRLYWYRQTLGQGPEFLTYFQNEAQLEKSRLLSDRFSAERPKGSFSTLEIQRTEQGDSAMYLCASSYPGQGAAETQYFGPGTRLLVL.

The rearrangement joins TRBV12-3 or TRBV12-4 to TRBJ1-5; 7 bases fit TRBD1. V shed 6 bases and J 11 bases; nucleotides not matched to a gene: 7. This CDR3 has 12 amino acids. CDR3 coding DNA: TGTGCCAGCAGACAGGGACAGTCAGCCCAGCATTTT. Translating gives CASRQGQSAQHF.

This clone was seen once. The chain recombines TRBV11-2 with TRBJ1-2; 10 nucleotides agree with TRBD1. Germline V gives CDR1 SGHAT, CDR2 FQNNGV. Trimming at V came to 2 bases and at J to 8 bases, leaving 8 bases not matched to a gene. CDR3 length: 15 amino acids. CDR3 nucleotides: TGTGCCAGCAGCTTAAACCCGACAGGGGGCGACGGCTACACCTTC. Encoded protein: CASSLNPTGGDGYTF.

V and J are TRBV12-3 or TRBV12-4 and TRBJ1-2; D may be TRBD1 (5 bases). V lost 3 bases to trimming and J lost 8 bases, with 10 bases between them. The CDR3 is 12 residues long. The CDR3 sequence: CASSLGGSGYTF. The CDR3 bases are TGTGCCAGCAGTTTGGGGGGGAGCGGCTACACCTTC.

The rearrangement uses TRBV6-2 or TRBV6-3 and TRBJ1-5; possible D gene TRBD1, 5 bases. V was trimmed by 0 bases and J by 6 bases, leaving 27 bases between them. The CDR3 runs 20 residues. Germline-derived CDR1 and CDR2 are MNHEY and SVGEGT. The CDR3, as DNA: TGTGCCAGCAGTTACTCGAGTCAGGGCCGGGTCGAAGGGCGGAGTCAGCCCCAGCATTTT. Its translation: CASSYSSQGRVEGRSQPQHF.

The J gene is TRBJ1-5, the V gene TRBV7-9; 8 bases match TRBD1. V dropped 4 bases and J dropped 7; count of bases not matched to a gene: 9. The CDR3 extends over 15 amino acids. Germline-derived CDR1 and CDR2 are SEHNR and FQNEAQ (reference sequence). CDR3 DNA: TGTGCCAGCAGCTCGACAGGGGTGAGGGGGCAGCCCCAGCATTTT. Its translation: CASSSTGVRGQPQHF. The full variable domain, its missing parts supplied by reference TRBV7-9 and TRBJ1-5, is DTGVSQNPRHKITKRGQNVTFRCDPISEHNRLYWYRQTLGQGPEFLTYFQNEAQLEKSRLLSDRFSAERPKGSFSTLEIQRTEQGDSAMYLCASSSTGVRGQPQHFGDGTRLSIL.

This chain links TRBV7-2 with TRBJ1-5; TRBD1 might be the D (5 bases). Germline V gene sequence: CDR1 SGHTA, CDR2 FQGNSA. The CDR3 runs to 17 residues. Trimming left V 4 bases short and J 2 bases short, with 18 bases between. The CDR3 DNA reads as TGTGCCAGCAGCTCAATAGGGGCACCGGGTCGCAATCAGCCCCAGCATTTT. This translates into CASSSIGAPGRNQPQHF.

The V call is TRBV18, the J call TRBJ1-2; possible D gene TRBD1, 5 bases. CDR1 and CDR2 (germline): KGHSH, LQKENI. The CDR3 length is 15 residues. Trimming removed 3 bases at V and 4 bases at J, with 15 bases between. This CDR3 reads CASSPSIGVGYGYTF. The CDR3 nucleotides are TGTGCCAGCTCACCCTCGATAGGGGTCGGCTATGGCTACACCTTC. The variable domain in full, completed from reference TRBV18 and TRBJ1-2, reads NAGVMQNPRHLVRRRGQEARLRCSPMKGHSHVYWYRQLPEEGLKFMVYLQKENIIDESGMPKERFSAEFPKEGPSILRIQQVVRGDSAAYFCASSPSIGVGYGYTFGSGTRLTVV.

CDR3 amino acids: CASSLNRDMNTEAFF. CDR3 DNA: TGCGCCAGCAGCTTGAACAGGGATATGAACACTGAAGCTTTCTTT. The chain couples TRBV5-1 to TRBJ1-1; possible D gene TRBD1, 6 bases. This CDR3 has 15 amino acids. The V gene lost 1 base and the J gene lost 0 bases, with 10 bases spanning the gap. The V gene's germline CDR1 is SGHRS and CDR2 YFSETQ.

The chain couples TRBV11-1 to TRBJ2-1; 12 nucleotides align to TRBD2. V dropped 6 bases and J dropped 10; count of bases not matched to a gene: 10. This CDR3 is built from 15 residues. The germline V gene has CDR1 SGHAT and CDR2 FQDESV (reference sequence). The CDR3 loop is CASSQLAGGRREQFF. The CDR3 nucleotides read TGTGCCAGCAGTCAACTAGCGGGGGGACGAAGGGAGCAGTTCTTC.

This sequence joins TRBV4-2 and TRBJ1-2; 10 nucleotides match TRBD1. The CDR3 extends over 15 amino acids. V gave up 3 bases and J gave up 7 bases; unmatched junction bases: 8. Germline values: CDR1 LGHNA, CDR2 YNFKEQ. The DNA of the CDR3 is TGTGCCAGCAGCCAGACGACCGGGACAGGGGTTGGCTACACCTTC. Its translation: CASSQTTGTGVGYTF.

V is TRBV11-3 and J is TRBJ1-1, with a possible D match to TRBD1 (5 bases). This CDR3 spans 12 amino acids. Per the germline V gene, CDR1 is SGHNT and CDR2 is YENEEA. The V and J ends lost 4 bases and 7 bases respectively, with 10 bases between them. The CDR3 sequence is CASSSSQGEAFF. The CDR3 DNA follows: TGTGCCAGCAGCTCATCCCAGGGTGAAGCTTTCTTT.

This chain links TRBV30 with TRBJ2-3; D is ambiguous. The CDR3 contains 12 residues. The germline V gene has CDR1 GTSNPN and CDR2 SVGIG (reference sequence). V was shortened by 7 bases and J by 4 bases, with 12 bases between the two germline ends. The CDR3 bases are TGTGCCTACAAACACGGAGCAGATACGCAGTATTTT. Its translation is CAYKHGADTQYF.

In nucleotides, the CDR3 is TGTGCCAGCTCAGACGCGTACTCGGGGGCCTACGAGCAGTACTTC. Translation: CASSDAYSGAYEQYF. The chain has TRBV3-1 (or the pseudogene TRBV3-2) and TRBJ2-7; maybe TRBD2 (6 bases). The CDR3 is made up of 15 amino acids. Trimming left V 8 bases short and J 2 bases short, with 19 bases between. CDR1 and CDR2 from the germline V gene are LGHDT and YNNKEL (reference sequence).

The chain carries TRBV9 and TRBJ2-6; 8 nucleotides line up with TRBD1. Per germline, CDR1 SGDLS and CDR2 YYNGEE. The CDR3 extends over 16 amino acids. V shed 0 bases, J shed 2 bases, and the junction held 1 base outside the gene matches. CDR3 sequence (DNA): TGTGCCAGCAGCGTAGGGACAGGGACTGGGGCCAACGTCCTGACTTTC. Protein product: CASSVGTGTGANVLTF. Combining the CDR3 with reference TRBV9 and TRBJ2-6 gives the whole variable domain DSGVTQTPKHLITATGQRVTLRCSPRSGDLSVYWYQQSLDQGLQFLIQYYNGEERAKGNILERFSAQQFPDLHSELNLSSLELGDSALYFCASSVGTGTGANVLTFGAGSRLTVL.

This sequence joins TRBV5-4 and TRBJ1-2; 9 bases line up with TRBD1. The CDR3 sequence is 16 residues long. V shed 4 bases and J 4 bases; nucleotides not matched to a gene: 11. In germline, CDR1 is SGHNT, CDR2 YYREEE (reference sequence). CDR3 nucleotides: TGTGCCAGCAGCCGTGCCGGACAGGGGACTTTCTATGGCTACACCTTC. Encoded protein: CASSRAGQGTFYGYTF. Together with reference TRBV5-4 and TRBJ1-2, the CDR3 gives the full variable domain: ETGVTQSPTHLIKTRGQQVTLRCSSQSGHNTVSWYQQALGQGPQFIFQYYREEENGRGNFPPRFSGLQFPNYSSELNVNALELDDSALYLCASSRAGQGTFYGYTFGSGTRLTVV.

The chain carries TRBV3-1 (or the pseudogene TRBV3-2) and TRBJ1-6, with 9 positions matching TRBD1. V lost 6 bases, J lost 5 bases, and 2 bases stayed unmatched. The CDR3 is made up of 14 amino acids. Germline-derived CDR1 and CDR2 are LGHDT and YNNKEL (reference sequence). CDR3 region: CASSDRGDNSPLHF. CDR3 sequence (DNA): TGTGCCAGCAGTGACAGGGGGGATAATTCACCCCTCCACTTT.

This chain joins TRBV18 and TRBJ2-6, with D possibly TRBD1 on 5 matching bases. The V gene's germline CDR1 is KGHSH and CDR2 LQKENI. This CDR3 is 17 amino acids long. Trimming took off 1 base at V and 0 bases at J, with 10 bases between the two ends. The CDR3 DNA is TGTGCCAGCTCACCACGACAGATGAGCTCTGGGGCCAACGTCCTGACTTTC. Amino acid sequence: CASSPRQMSSGANVLTF.